One sample yielded the 31 T cell receptor beta chains listed below, sequenced in a study of Ad26.COV2.S vaccination and SARS-CoV-2 variants. Specified treatment: some 19 received Ad26.COV2.S at low or high dose, single or two shots; 5 received placebo; per-sample allocation not given. Samples came from day 63 after the first vaccine or placebo injection. Profiled with immunoSEQ multiplex PCR; TCRdb holds only in-frame clones, not every one. The data show roughly 350,000 clones, around 86% seen once. The source was peripheral blood, collected in a trial of Ad26.COV2.S vaccine versus placebo. These receptors came from a person between 18 and 65 years old who received the Ad26.COV2.S COVID-19 vaccine or a placebo.

This clone was recorded only once. This sequence joins TRBV7-3 and TRBJ2-2; D remains unclear. V was clipped by 6 bases and J by 5 bases, with 10 bases between them. CDR1 is SGHTA and CDR2 is FQGTGA in the germline V gene. The CDR3 contains 13 residues. The CDR3 is CASSSSLTGELFF. CDR3 coding DNA: TGTGCCAGCAGTTCTAGTTTGACCGGGGAGCTGTTTTTT.

The chain carries TRBV3-1 (or the pseudogene TRBV3-2) and TRBJ2-1; the match to TRBD2 covers 13 bases. Losses at the gene ends were 1 base for V and 3 bases for J; bases not matched to a gene: 9. The CDR3 runs 19 residues. Germline V lookup: CDR1 LGHDT, CDR2 YNNKEL (reference sequence). CDR3 region: CASSQVGTSGDKRYNEQFF. CDR3 coding DNA: TGTGCCAGCAGCCAAGTTGGGACTAGCGGGGACAAACGCTACAATGAGCAGTTCTTC.

The V gene is TRBV7-3, the J gene TRBJ1-2; 7 bases match TRBD1. With 5 bases clipped from V and 2 bases from J, the junction kept 8 bases outside the gene matches. This CDR3 is 15 amino acids long. Germline V gene lookup returns CDR1 SGHTA and CDR2 FQGTGA. CDR3 bases: TGTGCCAGCAGCCCCATTCGGACAGGCAACTATGGCTACACCTTC. It yields the protein CASSPIRTGNYGYTF.

The V call is TRBV5-1, the J call TRBJ2-7; D is perhaps TRBD1 (6 bases). Trimming cost V 2 bases and J 0 bases, with 12 bases left between them. The length of the CDR3 is 15 residues. CDR1 is SGHRS, CDR2 YFSETQ, per germline. The CDR3 loop reads CASSFGGRDSYEQYF. CDR3 DNA: TGCGCCAGCAGCTTTGGGGGCCGGGACTCCTACGAGCAGTACTTC.

The CDR3 here is CAWSTGQRYGYTF. For the CDR3, the DNA is TGTGCCTGGAGCACAGGCCAGCGGTATGGCTACACCTTC. V usage is TRBV30 and J usage is TRBJ1-2; TRBD1 is a possible D gene (5 bases). Germline V gives CDR1 GTSNPN, CDR2 SVGIG (reference sequence). CDR3 size: 13 residues. V was pared by 3 bases and J by 5 bases, with 13 bases between.

This clone showed up just a few times. V gene TRBV7-3 combines with J gene TRBJ2-2; unclear D gene. The V and J ends lost 6 bases and 3 bases respectively, with 8 bases between them. The CDR3 is 13 amino acids. Per the germline V gene, CDR1 is SGHTA and CDR2 is FQGTGA. CDR3 loop: CASSPTHTGELFF. The CDR3 region has the DNA TGTGCCAGCAGTCCCACGCACACCGGGGAGCTGTTTTTT.

This clone showed up just once. The J gene is TRBJ2-1, the V gene TRBV30, with 9 bases identical to TRBD1. The germline V gene encodes CDR1 GTSNPN and CDR2 SVGIG (reference sequence). The CDR3 is made up of 15 amino acids. Trimming took 5 bases from V and 1 from J; bases not matched to a gene: 6. CDR3 sequence (DNA): TGTGCCTGGGATCCTGACAGGGGGTCCTACAATGAGCAGTTCTTC. Protein sequence: CAWDPDRGSYNEQFF.

This chain connects TRBV29-1 to TRBJ2-7; D not resolved. The CDR3 covers 16 residues. The ends were cut back, 2 bases at V and 2 bases at J, with 19 bases in the middle. Looked up from germline, CDR1 is SQVTM and CDR2 is ANQGSEA. The CDR3 DNA follows: TGCAGCGTTGAAATTGGCTGGGCGGCCGGCACCTACGAGCAGTACTTC. The encoded protein is CSVEIGWAAGTYEQYF.

V gene TRBV9 combines with J gene TRBJ2-2, with D perhaps matching TRBD2 (5 bases). V lost 0 bases, J lost 5 bases, and 14 bases lay in between. The CDR3 spans 16 residues. The V gene's germline CDR1 is SGDLS and CDR2 YYNGEE. The CDR3 region is CASSVAAGSRTGELFF. The CDR3 DNA reads as TGTGCCAGCAGCGTAGCCGCGGGCAGCCGAACCGGGGAGCTGTTTTTT.

The chain carries TRBV6-5 and TRBJ1-6; a weak D match, TRBD1 (6 bases). CDR3 length equals 15 residues. V lost 2 bases, J lost 7 bases, and 12 bases lay in between. The germline CDR1 and CDR2 sequences are MNHEY and SVGAGI. The CDR3 reads CASSYPPGVNSPLHF. CDR3 coding DNA: TGTGCCAGCAGTTACCCGCCAGGGGTCAATTCACCCCTCCACTTT.

This chain joins TRBV3-1 (or the pseudogene TRBV3-2) and TRBJ1-1; D possibly corresponds to TRBD1 (5 bases). The length of the CDR3 is 15 residues. Germline loops: CDR1 LGHDT, CDR2 YNNKEL (reference sequence). V was cut by 0 bases and J by 4 bases, with 12 bases left in between. The CDR3 bases are TGTGCCAGCAGCCAAGATCCGGGGAGGGGCACTGAAGCTTTCTTT. Residues: CASSQDPGRGTEAFF.

Only one count was recorded for this clone. This sequence joins TRBV5-1 and TRBJ1-4; D gene uncertain. CDR1 is SGHRS and CDR2 is YFSETQ in the germline V gene. The CDR3 is 16 residues long. Trimming shortened V by 0 bases and J by 0 bases, and 9 bases separated the two germline ends. The chain's CDR3 is CASSLGDTATNEKLFF. Here the CDR3 DNA reads TGCGCCAGCAGCTTGGGCGACACTGCAACTAATGAAAAACTGTTTTTT.

The chain carries TRBV18 and TRBJ1-1, with a possible D match to TRBD1 (5 bases). Per germline, CDR1 KGHSH and CDR2 LQKENI. The V end was cut by 2 bases, the J end by 4 bases, with 8 bases between. The CDR3 sequence is 13 residues long. DNA for the CDR3: TGTGCCAGCTCACCAGGGGGTATCACTGAAGCTTTCTTT. Amino acids: CASSPGGITEAFF.

V is TRBV11-3 and J is TRBJ1-1; D remains ambiguous. V lost 4 bases to trimming and J lost 1 base, with 10 bases between them. CDR3 size: 14 residues. Germline V lookup: CDR1 SGHNT, CDR2 YENEEA. CDR3 DNA: TGTGCCAGCAGCTCAGACGGACCGAACACTGAAGCTTTCTTT. Amino acid sequence: CASSSDGPNTEAFF.

The chain employs TRBV6-2 or TRBV6-3 and TRBJ2-1; D is ambiguous. Germline lookup yields CDR1 MNHEY and CDR2 SVGEGT. V lost 2 bases and J lost 12, with 14 bases in between. The CDR3 runs 13 residues. CDR3 protein: CASSYTSPAVQFF. CDR3 nucleotides: TGTGCCAGCAGTTACACCTCGCCCGCCGTGCAGTTCTTC.

The CDR3 region is CASLSGGRNEQFF. CDR3 in DNA: TGTGCCAGCCTCTCGGGGGGGCGGAATGAGCAGTTCTTC. The chain employs TRBV12-3 or TRBV12-4 and TRBJ2-1; TRBD2 matches at 8 bases. The length of the CDR3 is 13 residues. J lost 7 bases, V lost 8 bases, and 7 bases had no gene match.

The chain couples TRBV5-1 to TRBJ2-7, with TRBD2 matching over 8 bases. Per the germline V gene, CDR1 is SGHRS and CDR2 is YFSETQ. With V trimmed by 2 bases and J by 3 bases, 10 bases remained unmatched. This CDR3 comprises 16 residues. In nucleotides, the CDR3 is TGCGCCAGCAGCTTTAATTCGCGGGGGGCCCTCTACGAGCAGTACTTC. It yields the protein CASSFNSRGALYEQYF.

J is TRBJ2-3 and V is TRBV9; D is uncertain. V shed 0 bases and J shed 6 bases, with 11 bases lying between them. The CDR3 sequence is 14 residues long. The germline V gene has CDR1 SGDLS and CDR2 YYNGEE. The CDR3 region is CASSVEVRTDTQYF. The CDR3 DNA reads TGTGCCAGCAGCGTAGAGGTCCGAACGGATACGCAGTATTTT.

A remark on this clone: Other DNA sequences of this sample code for an identical CDR3. The rearrangement uses TRBV6-5 and TRBJ1-5; D is unclear. The V end lost 8 bases, the J end lost 1 base, and 9 bases lay between the germline ends. CDR3 length equals 13 residues. The germline V gene encodes CDR1 MNHEY and CDR2 SVGAGI. The CDR3 DNA reads as TGTGCCAGCGCGGGAGGAAGCAATCAGCCCCAGCATTTT. It is translated as CASAGGSNQPQHF.

J is TRBJ2-5 and V is TRBV15; D possibly uses TRBD1 or TRBD2 (5 bases each). The CDR3 extends over 14 amino acids. V was clipped by 4 bases and J by 1 base, with 10 bases between them. Germline loops: CDR1 LNHNV, CDR2 YYDKDF (reference sequence). CDR3: CATSKGTLQETQYF. The CDR3 DNA reads as TGTGCCACCAGCAAAGGGACCCTCCAAGAGACCCAGTACTTC.

The rearrangement links TRBV7-2 to TRBJ2-1; 7 bases line up with TRBD2. The CDR3 covers 15 residues. V shed 1 base and J 2 bases; nucleotides not matched to a gene: 2. Germline V gives CDR1 SGHTA, CDR2 FQGNSA. CDR3: CASSLGGTTYNEQFF. The CDR3 DNA is TGTGCCAGCAGCTTAGGGGGGACTACCTACAATGAGCAGTTCTTC.

This rearrangement joins TRBV5-4 to TRBJ2-1; possibly TRBD2 for D (5 bases). Germline CDR1 SGHNT, CDR2 YYREEE (reference sequence). The germline V and J ends were trimmed by 0 bases and 0 bases, with 10 bases remaining between them. The CDR3 is made up of 16 amino acids. In nucleotides, the CDR3 is TGTGCCAGCAGCTTGGGAGCGGAGACCTCCTACAATGAGCAGTTCTTC. This translates into CASSLGAETSYNEQFF.

This chain links TRBV7-3 with TRBJ1-1, with D tentatively TRBD1 (6 bases). Germline CDR1 is SGHTA and CDR2 is FQGTGA. V was cut by 1 base and J by 1 base, with 13 bases left in between. The CDR3 length is 16 residues. The CDR3 DNA sequence: TGTGCCAGCAGCTTAAATCCAGGGGAGGGGAACACTGAAGCTTTCTTT. Protein product: CASSLNPGEGNTEAFF. Looking up the rest from reference TRBV7-3 and TRBJ1-1 gives the full variable domain: GAGVSQTPSNKVTEKGKYVELRCDPISGHTALYWYRQSLGQGPEFLIYFQGTGAADDSGLPNDRFFAVRPEGSVSTLKIQRTERGDSAVYLCASSLNPGEGNTEAFFGQGTRLTVV.

The V call is TRBV5-1, the J call TRBJ1-2; 7 bases align to TRBD1. Germline assignment: CDR1 SGHRS and CDR2 YFSETQ. V gave up 5 bases and J gave up 5 bases; unmatched junction bases: 9. The CDR3 has 14 residues. The CDR3 DNA reads as TGCGCCAGCAGTCGACAGGGAGCAGAATATGGCTACACCTTC. It is translated as CASSRQGAEYGYTF.

The chain recombines TRBV11-2 with TRBJ2-7; 10 bases agree with TRBD1. CDR1 and CDR2 from the germline V gene are SGHAT and FQNNGV. The CDR3 is 13 amino acids. With V trimmed by 5 bases and J by 7 bases, 5 bases remained unmatched. The CDR3 DNA is TGTGCCAGCAGCGTTACGGACAGGGGGGAGCAGTACTTC. Translating gives CASSVTDRGEQYF.

On this clone itself: A single base separates this from a much larger clone, so it may be a read error. The rearrangement uses TRBV3-1 (or the pseudogene TRBV3-2) and TRBJ1-1, with D unresolved. The germline gives CDR1 LGHDT, CDR2 YNNKEL (reference sequence). V was shortened by 5 bases and J by 0 bases, with 7 bases between the two germline ends. CDR3 length: 13 residues. CDR3 coding DNA: TGTGCCAGCAGCTTCGCGTTGAACACTGAAGCTTTCTTT. Its translation: CASSFALNTEAFF.

This sequence joins TRBV7-2 and TRBJ1-1; weak D call: TRBD1 (6 bases). CDR3 size: 14 residues. CDR1 is SGHTA, CDR2 FQGNSA, per germline. V was trimmed by 6 bases and J by 4 bases, leaving 15 bases between them. The DNA for the CDR3 is TGTGCCAGCAGTCAAGGGGGGCCGGGCACTGAAGCTTTCTTT. It translates to CASSQGGPGTEAFF.

The V gene is TRBV19, the J gene TRBJ1-5, with D perhaps TRBD1 (5 bases). The V gene lost 3 bases and the J gene lost 3 bases, with 12 bases spanning the gap. Germline-derived CDR1 and CDR2 are LNHDA and SQIVND (reference sequence). This CDR3 spans 15 amino acids. CDR3 bases: TGTGCCAGTAGTATGAGGGGATCTACCAATCAGCCCCAGCATTTT. This translates into CASSMRGSTNQPQHF. Complete variable domain (other parts from reference TRBV19 and TRBJ1-5): DGGITQSPKYLFRKEGQNVTLSCEQNLNHDAMYWYRQDPGQGLRLIYYSQIVNDFQKGDIAEGYSVSREKKESFPLTVTSAQKNPTAFYLCASSMRGSTNQPQHFGDGTRLSIL.

The gene calls are TRBV10-3 and TRBJ2-1; 11 nucleotides align to TRBD2. The germline V gene encodes CDR1 ENHRY and CDR2 SYGVKD. This CDR3 has 14 residues. V lost 4 bases and J lost 7; bases outside the gene matches: 3. CDR3 protein: CAISGSGGANEQFF. The DNA of the CDR3 is TGTGCCATCAGTGGTAGCGGGGGGGCGAATGAGCAGTTCTTC.

The gene calls are TRBV28 and TRBJ2-1, with 8 bases identical to TRBD2. Trimming took 6 bases from V and 9 from J; bases not matched to a gene: 13. CDR3 size: 15 residues. The germline V gene encodes CDR1 MDHEN and CDR2 SYDVKM. CDR3 region: CASSGAGGGLAEQFF. The CDR3 nucleotides are TGTGCCAGCAGCGGGGCGGGGGGTGGCCTCGCTGAGCAGTTCTTC.

CDR3 nucleotide sequence: TGTGCCAGTAGTATAGATCTTTTAGGGGGCAGAAGCACAGATACGCAGTATTTT. Translated: CASSIDLLGGRSTDTQYF. The genes are TRBV19 and TRBJ2-3, with TRBD1 matching over 7 bases. With 0 bases clipped from V and 0 bases from J, the junction kept 9 bases outside the gene matches. Per germline, CDR1 LNHDA and CDR2 SQIVND (reference sequence). This CDR3 is 18 amino acids long.